This TCR beta chain was sequenced in a study of T cells in Graves' hyperthyroidism and ophthalmopathy. This clonotype was detected only a few times. RNA transcripts were the template for amplifying TCR beta CDR3 regions. A set of HTBI primers served as the primers for a first-round RT-PCR of the TCR CDR3. TCRdb itself ran the multiplex PCR reads through MiXCR, one entry per CDR3 protein. This sample carries 550,000 to 600,000 distinct CDR3 sequences, approximately 15% of them seen once, and the ten largest clones take around 7%. CDR3 size: 16 residues. Germline V gene data show CDR1 as DFQATT and CDR2 as SNEGSKA (reference sequence). Trimming removed 3 bases from V and 8 bases from J; junction bases left unmatched: 7.

Source material: blood. This chain uses TRBV20-1 with TRBJ2-1; TRBD2 matches at 16 bases. This TCR was sampled from a young woman with Graves' ophthalmopathy. CDR3: CSASGWGLAGGDEQFF. CDR3 DNA: TGCAGTGCTAGTGGATGGGGACTAGCGGGAGGGGATGAGCAGTTCTTC.